The 20 T cell receptor beta chains reported below all come from one sample, sequenced in a study of T cell responses to AZD1222 COVID-19 vaccine. Profiled with immunoSEQ multiplex PCR; TCRdb holds only in-frame clones, not every one. The table records about 28,000 clones, roughly 78% of them present only once. Sequenced here: peripheral blood, sampled on day 0 of AZD1222 vaccination. All receptors come from an adult in good health.

The chain joins TRBV19 to TRBJ1-2; no definite D call. Germline values: CDR1 LNHDA, CDR2 SQIVND (reference sequence). The CDR3 is made up of 12 amino acids. V was pared by 4 bases and J by 8 bases, with 11 bases between. The CDR3 nucleotides read TGTGCCAGTAGTAACGGGGAATGGGGCTACACCTTC. This sequence encodes CASSNGEWGYTF. The full variable domain, completed using reference TRBV19 and TRBJ1-2, is DGGITQSPKYLFRKEGQNVTLSCEQNLNHDAMYWYRQDPGQGLRLIYYSQIVNDFQKGDIAEGYSVSREKKESFPLTVTSAQKNPTAFYLCASSNGEWGYTFGSGTRLTVV.

This chain joins TRBV5-1 and TRBJ1-4; TRBD1 might be the D (5 bases). Per the germline V gene, CDR1 is SGHRS and CDR2 is YFSETQ. The V end lost 6 bases, the J end lost 8 bases, and 20 bases lay between the germline ends. The length of the CDR3 is 15 residues. CDR3 sequence (DNA): TGCGCCAGCACCGAGGGGAGGGCAAAGGGGGAAAAACTGTTTTTT. Translating gives CASTEGRAKGEKLFF.

V and J are TRBV7-9 and TRBJ1-2, with D perhaps TRBD1 (6 bases). V lost 3 bases to trimming and J lost 6 bases, with 11 bases between them. This CDR3 is 13 amino acids long. From germline, CDR1 is SEHNR and CDR2 FQNEAQ (reference sequence). The CDR3 here is CASSLGGGNGYTF. Here the CDR3 DNA reads TGTGCCAGCAGCTTGGGGGGCGGCAATGGCTACACCTTC. Complete variable domain (other parts from reference TRBV7-9 and TRBJ1-2): DTGVSQNPRHKITKRGQNVTFRCDPISEHNRLYWYRQTLGQGPEFLTYFQNEAQLEKSRLLSDRFSAERPKGSFSTLEIQRTEQGDSAMYLCASSLGGGNGYTFGSGTRLTVV.

The J gene is TRBJ2-5, the V gene TRBV19; TRBD2 is a possible D gene (6 bases). The length of the CDR3 is 14 residues. Germline V CDR1 and CDR2: LNHDA, SQIVND (reference sequence). Deletions cut 10 bases from V and 3 bases from J, with 18 bases between. The CDR3 is CATTANGGKETQYF. Written as DNA, the CDR3 is TGTGCCACCACTGCTAATGGAGGGAAAGAGACCCAGTACTTC.

The chain combines TRBV29-1 with TRBJ1-1, with D perhaps TRBD1 (5 bases). Trimming cost V 2 bases and J 2 bases, with 9 bases left between them. Per the germline V gene, CDR1 is SQVTM and CDR2 is ANQGSEA. There are 13 residues in the CDR3. The CDR3 DNA reads as TGCAGCGTTGAAAGACAGTCTAACACTGAAGCTTTCTTT. This sequence encodes CSVERQSNTEAFF.

The genes are TRBV4-1 and TRBJ2-7; 14 positions match TRBD2. Germline V lookup: CDR1 MGHRA, CDR2 YSYEKL. V shed 3 bases, J shed 0 bases, and the junction held 4 bases outside the gene matches. The CDR3 covers 17 residues. CDR3 in amino acids: CASSHGLAGGSSYEQYF. For the CDR3, the DNA is TGCGCCAGCAGCCATGGACTAGCGGGGGGTAGCTCCTACGAGCAGTACTTC.

This clone was counted between two and nine times. The gene calls are TRBV20-1 and TRBJ2-3; 9 positions agree with TRBD2. The length of the CDR3 is 15 residues. In germline, CDR1 is DFQATT, CDR2 SNEGSKA (reference sequence). The J segment lost 5 bases and the V segment lost 3 bases, leaving 9 bases of the junction unmatched. The CDR3 region has the DNA TGCAGTGCTAGTTTGGCGGGGGGGTTTGTAGATACGCAGTATTTT. Protein sequence: CSASLAGGFVDTQYF.

This chain joins TRBV18 and TRBJ2-7; no clear D gene. The CDR3 is 14 residues long. V lost 0 bases to trimming and J lost 0 bases, with 6 bases between them. Germline V gene sequence: CDR1 KGHSH, CDR2 LQKENI. The DNA for the CDR3 is TGTGCCAGCTCACCACCGAAGGACTCCTACGAGCAGTACTTC. Translated, it gives CASSPPKDSYEQYF.

The rearrangement links TRBV10-3 to TRBJ1-1; 7 nucleotides line up with TRBD1. Trimming took 6 bases from V and 1 from J; bases not matched to a gene: 8. CDR3 length: 15 amino acids. Germline lookup yields CDR1 ENHRY and CDR2 SYGVKD. CDR3 protein: CAISLNGQENTEAFF. The CDR3 region has the DNA TGTGCCATCAGCCTAAACGGACAGGAGAACACTGAAGCTTTCTTT.

This sequence joins TRBV4-2 and TRBJ2-2, with TRBD2 matching 10 bases. Unmatched junction bases numbered 11, after V lost 0 bases and J lost 1 base. The germline gives CDR1 LGHNA, CDR2 YNFKEQ. The CDR3 contains 20 residues. Here the CDR3 DNA reads TGTGCCAGCAGCCAAGAGGGTTACTGGGCTAGCGGGGGGAACACCGGGGAGCTGTTTTTT. Translated: CASSQEGYWASGGNTGELFF.

The CDR3 DNA follows: TGTGCCAGTGTCACCGGGACGGGCTATGGCTACACCTTC. Its protein product is CASVTGTGYGYTF. V usage is TRBV7-2 and J usage is TRBJ1-2; maybe TRBD1 (5 bases). CDR3 length: 13 residues. Trimming took 9 bases from V and 4 from J, leaving 15 bases between them. Germline-derived CDR1 and CDR2 are SGHTA and FQGNSA. Full variable domain (missing parts from reference TRBV7-2 and TRBJ1-2): GAGVSQSPSNKVTEKGKDVELRCDPISGHTALYWYRQSLGQGLEFLIYFQGNSAPDKSGLPSDRFSAERTGGSVSTLTIQRTQQEDSAVYLCASVTGTGYGYTFGSGTRLTVV.

This clone was seen once. The chain joins TRBV12-3 or TRBV12-4 to TRBJ1-1; TRBD1 aligns across 9 bases. This CDR3 region has 12 residues. The ends lost 5 bases at V and 10 bases at J; junction bases unmatched: 5. The CDR3 loop reads CASSQTGGRAFF. For the CDR3, the DNA is TGTGCCAGCAGTCAAACAGGGGGCCGAGCTTTCTTT.

The chain has TRBV23-1 and TRBJ1-3, with D perhaps TRBD1 (5 bases). TRBV23-1 is an ORF for which the function is uncertain. CDR3 length: 17 residues. Trimming removed 2 bases from V and 0 bases from J, with 14 bases in between. CDR3 nucleotide sequence: TGCGCCAGCAGTCAACCCGACAGACGCTCCTCTGGAAACACCATATATTTT. Translation gives CASSQPDRRSSGNTIYF.

V gene TRBV20-1 combines with J gene TRBJ1-3; TRBD1 aligns across 8 bases. The J segment lost 0 bases and the V segment lost 3 bases, leaving 1 base of the junction unmatched. The CDR3 has 14 amino acids. Germline CDR1 DFQATT, CDR2 SNEGSKA (reference sequence). The CDR3 sequence is CSASGTGSGNTIYF. DNA for the CDR3: TGCAGTGCTAGTGGGACAGGCTCTGGAAACACCATATATTTT.

The chain is built from TRBV28 and TRBJ2-2; D not certain. Trimming pared 5 bases from V and 4 bases from J, leaving 20 bases between. The CDR3 contains 17 residues. Germline loops: CDR1 MDHEN, CDR2 SYDVKM. In nucleotides, the CDR3 is TGTGCCAGCAGTCCTCTAGACTGGCCTGCGATCACCGGGGAGCTGTTTTTT. The encoded protein is CASSPLDWPAITGELFF.

The V gene is TRBV6-4, the J gene TRBJ2-5; 8 bases are shared with TRBD2. V shed 4 bases, J shed 2 bases, and the junction held 6 bases outside the gene matches. The CDR3 loop spans 15 amino acids. The germline CDR1 and CDR2 sequences are MRHNA and SNTAGT. DNA for the CDR3: TGTGCCAGCAGTGCTGGCGGGGGGCAACAAGAGACCCAGTACTTC. It codes for CASSAGGGQQETQYF.

The chain uses TRBV7-9 and TRBJ2-3; TRBD2 matches at 7 bases. CDR3 length: 19 residues. Per the germline V gene, CDR1 is SEHNR and CDR2 is FQNEAQ (reference sequence). Trimming took 5 bases from V and 1 from J; bases not matched to a gene: 18. The CDR3 coding sequence is TGTGCCAGCAGCATCTCCAAGGGGTTGGCGGGAGAAGGCACAGATACGCAGTATTTT. Encoded protein: CASSISKGLAGEGTDTQYF.

The gene calls are TRBV30 and TRBJ1-1; no reliable D call. This CDR3 comprises 11 residues. Germline values: CDR1 GTSNPN, CDR2 SVGIG (reference sequence). The V gene lost 0 bases and the J gene lost 10 bases, with 9 bases spanning the gap. The CDR3 here is CAWSVGVGAFF. CDR3 nucleotides: TGTGCCTGGAGTGTCGGTGTAGGAGCTTTCTTT.

The CDR3 coding sequence is TGTGCCAGCAGCTCATGGTTACCCGACAGATTCACAGATACGCAGTATTTT. Residues: CASSSWLPDRFTDTQYF. V is TRBV11-3 and J is TRBJ2-3, with a weak D call TRBD1 (5 bases). V lost 4 bases and J lost 2, with 19 bases in between. There are 17 residues in the CDR3. Germline CDR1 reads SGHNT; CDR2 reads YENEEA. The full variable domain, completed using reference TRBV11-3 and TRBJ2-3, is EAGVVQSPRYKIIEKKQPVAFWCNPISGHNTLYWYLQNLGQGPELLIRYENEEAVDDSQLPKDRFSAERLKGVDSTLKIQPAELGDSAVYLCASSSWLPDRFTDTQYFGPGTRLTVL.

This rearrangement joins TRBV29-1 to TRBJ2-3; 14 bases align to TRBD2. The germline V gene encodes CDR1 SQVTM and CDR2 ANQGSEA. The V gene end was trimmed by 6 bases and the J gene end by 0 bases; junction bases not matched to a gene: 14. This CDR3 has 19 amino acids. CDR3 DNA sequence: TGCAGCGTGGCCGGGACTAGCGGGGGAGAAACCACTAGCACAGATACGCAGTATTTT. Translation: CSVAGTSGGETTSTDTQYF.